One sample yielded the 3 T cell receptor beta chains listed below, sequenced in a study of blood T cell repertoires in COVID-19 (dated by TCRdb to 2018 to 2020). Library preparation was by the immunoSEQ multiplex PCR assay. TCRdb re-hosts the immuneACCESS table, in-frame sequences only. Its copies lack some clones; in the studies checked, an unresolved V gene accounts for under half of them, and the cause for the rest is not known. The sample table records 30,000 to 45,000 clones; around 85% of these occur just once. The ten largest make up approximately 15% of the sample. Sequenced sample: peripheral blood. The receptors shown here come from a human donor in a cohort sampled during active COVID-19.

This clone was detected once. CDR3 sequence: CASTLSGQGFTDTQYF. The CDR3 DNA reads as TGTGCCAGCACCCTAAGCGGCCAAGGGTTCACAGATACGCAGTATTTT. The J gene is TRBJ2-3, the V gene TRBV5-6, with D possibly TRBD2 on 5 matching bases. The V and J ends lost 6 bases and 2 bases respectively, with 19 bases between them. This CDR3 region has 16 residues. Germline V gene sequence: CDR1 SGHDT, CDR2 YYEEEE. The whole variable domain, filled in from reference TRBV5-6 and TRBJ2-3, reads DAGVTQSPTHLIKTRGQQVTLRCSPKSGHDTVSWYQQALGQGPQFIFQYYEEEERQRGNFPDRFSGHQFPNYSSELNVNALLLGDSALYLCASTLSGQGFTDTQYFGPGTRLTVL.

J is TRBJ1-5 and V is TRBV9, with D perhaps TRBD1 (5 bases). This CDR3 region has 14 residues. Trimming stripped 2 bases from V and 4 bases from J, with 10 bases between. From germline, CDR1 is SGDLS and CDR2 YYNGEE. CDR3 DNA sequence: TGTGCCAGCAGCGTGGGGGGAAGGAATCAGCCCCAGCATTTT. Translated: CASSVGGRNQPQHF.

DNA for the CDR3: TGTGCCAGCGGTTCAACCGGGACTACATACGAGCAGTACTTC. Its protein is CASGSTGTTYEQYF. The V call is TRBV9, the J call TRBJ2-7; 7 bases line up with TRBD2. Looked up from germline, CDR1 is SGDLS and CDR2 is YYNGEE. The CDR3 consists of 14 residues. J was trimmed by 4 bases and V by 7 bases; bases with no gene match: 11. Full variable domain (outside the CDR3, taken from reference TRBV9 and TRBJ2-7): DSGVTQTPKHLITATGQRVTLRCSPRSGDLSVYWYQQSLDQGLQFLIQYYNGEERAKGNILERFSAQQFPDLHSELNLSSLELGDSALYFCASGSTGTTYEQYFGPGTRLTVT.